This paragraph covers one T cell receptor (beta chain) sequence. The data originate from a study of blood T cell repertoires in COVID-19. Across the whole study: The study drew acute and convalescent COVID-19 samples from the United States, Italy and Spain.

V lost 0 bases and J lost 4, with 12 bases in between. Germline loops: CDR1 MRHNA, CDR2 SNTAGT. The CDR3 totals 16 residues. Measured with immunoSEQ multiplex PCR; TCRdb has only the in-frame clones, and not every one. The sample has 70,000 to 95,000 clones, roughly 88% seen once; the top ten hold 20% to 30%. The sequence was collected from a human donor in a cohort sampled during active COVID-19. Sequencing input: peripheral blood. The chain couples TRBV6-4 to TRBJ2-2; maybe TRBD1 (5 bases). The CDR3 loop is CASSDSRGRGTGELFF. The CDR3, as DNA: TGTGCCAGCAGTGACTCTAGGGGTCGAGGCACCGGGGAGCTGTTTTTT.